These 32 T cell receptor beta chains share one sample of origin, sequenced in a study of blood T cell repertoires in COVID-19. TCRdb's copy holds only in-frame clones and misses some; the assay was immunoSEQ multiplex PCR. The data contain approximately 200,000 clones, roughly 84% of them singletons. The sequenced sample consisted of peripheral blood. The receptors here all came from a man aged 40-55 years with acute or convalescent COVID-19.

This clone came up a few times. The V call is TRBV10-2, the J call TRBJ2-2; TRBD1 aligns across 12 bases. Germline CDR1 reads WSHSY; CDR2 reads SAAADI. This CDR3 has 17 amino acids. The V and J ends lost 7 bases and 0 bases, in that order; junction bases with no gene match: 6. The DNA for the CDR3 is TGCGCCAGCACCCCGGGACAGGGGGCGCCGAACACCGGGGAGCTGTTTTTT. Its translation is CASTPGQGAPNTGELFF.

This clone was counted many times. The chain recombines TRBV6-6 with TRBJ1-5; unclear D gene. With 3 bases removed from V and 2 bases from J, the gap between germline ends came to 5 bases. Looked up from germline, CDR1 is MNHNY and CDR2 is SVGAGI (reference sequence). The CDR3 runs 13 residues. The DNA of the CDR3 is TGTGCCAGCAGTTATATCGGCAATCAGCCCCAGCATTTT. This gives the protein CASSYIGNQPQHF.

The chain joins TRBV2 to TRBJ2-2, with 8 positions matching TRBD1. Germline V gene lookup returns CDR1 SNHLY and CDR2 FYNNEI. CDR3 length: 17 amino acids. The junction had 12 bases not matched to a gene; V was cut back by 5 bases and J by 4 bases. CDR3 in amino acids: CASSMTGAGLGTGELFF. The CDR3 DNA follows: TGTGCCAGCAGTATGACAGGGGCGGGTTTGGGCACCGGGGAGCTGTTTTTT.

V is TRBV28 and J is TRBJ1-4; TRBD1 aligns across 10 bases. The CDR3 is 17 residues long. The germline CDR1 and CDR2 sequences are MDHEN and SYDVKM. V shed 5 bases, J shed 1 base, and the junction held 7 bases outside the gene matches. In nucleotides, the CDR3 is TGTGCCAGCAGTCCGGGACAGGGGTACCTAACTAATGAAAAACTGTTTTTT. Its translation: CASSPGQGYLTNEKLFF.

V usage is TRBV11-1 and J usage is TRBJ2-7, with no clear D. V lost 2 bases to trimming and J lost 5 bases, with 10 bases between them. Germline assignment: CDR1 SGHAT and CDR2 FQDESV (reference sequence). The CDR3 has 13 amino acids. As DNA, the CDR3 is TGTGCCAGCAGCTTAAGTCTGCCAGACGAGCAGTACTTC. The encoded protein is CASSLSLPDEQYF.

The gene calls are TRBV2 and TRBJ2-5; TRBD1 matches at 7 bases. The CDR3 spans 14 residues. Losses at the gene ends were 4 bases for V and 0 bases for J; bases not matched to a gene: 2. Germline-derived CDR1 and CDR2 are SNHLY and FYNNEI. Written as DNA, the CDR3 is TGTGCCAGCAGTGGGGACAGCTACCAAGAGACCCAGTACTTC. It encodes CASSGDSYQETQYF.

The CDR3 nucleotides are TGTGCCAGCAGCCCTTCAATCAGGGGGCAAGGTACCGGGGAGCTGTTTTTT. This gives the protein CASSPSIRGQGTGELFF. The V gene is TRBV5-4, the J gene TRBJ2-2; 8 bases agree with TRBD1. CDR3 length: 17 residues. The trim removed 4 bases at V and 5 bases at J, leaving 13 bases unmatched. Germline V CDR1 and CDR2: SGHNT, YYREEE (reference sequence).

CDR3 in amino acids: CASSLFVAGGTDTQYF. CDR3 DNA sequence: TGTGCCAGCAGCTTATTTGTAGCGGGGGGCACAGATACGCAGTATTTT. The chain employs TRBV7-9 and TRBJ2-3; 9 nucleotides match TRBD2. In germline, CDR1 is SEHNR, CDR2 FQNEAQ (reference sequence). V was clipped by 2 bases and J by 1 base; unmatched bases: 4. This CDR3 spans 16 amino acids.

For the CDR3, the DNA is TGTGCCAGCAGCTTAGACCGCAATGAGCAGTTCTTC. Amino acid sequence: CASSLDRNEQFF. This rearrangement joins TRBV11-2 to TRBJ2-1; D is unresolved. Germline CDR1 SGHAT, CDR2 FQNNGV. The CDR3 totals 12 residues. The V end was cut by 0 bases, the J end by 6 bases, with 3 bases between.

The chain uses TRBV7-2 and TRBJ2-7, with D possibly being TRBD1 (5 bases). The CDR3 spans 14 residues. Germline V gene lookup returns CDR1 SGHTA and CDR2 FQGNSA. Trimming shortened V by 5 bases and J by 0 bases, and 11 bases separated the two germline ends. CDR3 DNA sequence: TGTGCCAGCAGCCACGCCGACAGCTCCTACGAGCAGTACTTC. Protein product: CASSHADSSYEQYF.

The rearrangement joins TRBV5-6 to TRBJ1-1; the match to TRBD1 covers 7 bases. Germline V gene sequence: CDR1 SGHDT, CDR2 YYEEEE. The CDR3 runs to 16 residues. The V segment lost 4 bases and the J segment 6 bases; nucleotides outside the gene matches: 15. CDR3 sequence (DNA): TGTGCCAGCAGCCCCGACAGGGACCAGGGGCTCGCTGAAGCTTTCTTT. Residues: CASSPDRDQGLAEAFF.

As DNA, the CDR3 is TGTGCCAGCAGCTTTTCGACAGATACGCAGTATTTT. It is translated as CASSFSTDTQYF. The chain couples TRBV11-2 to TRBJ2-3, with no clear D. The CDR3 extends over 12 amino acids. V shed 3 bases and J shed 3 bases, with 4 bases lying between them. From germline, CDR1 is SGHAT and CDR2 FQNNGV.

The gene calls are TRBV6-2 or TRBV6-3 and TRBJ2-1; 10 bases align to TRBD2. This CDR3 is built from 17 residues. CDR1 and CDR2 (germline): MNHEY, SVGEGT. Trimming cost V 4 bases and J 5 bases; bases outside gene matches: 11. DNA of the CDR3: TGTGCCAGCAGTTCCACCCGATCTAGCGGGGGAAACAATGAGCAGTTCTTC. Protein sequence: CASSSTRSSGGNNEQFF.

V usage is TRBV6-1 and J usage is TRBJ1-4; no clear D gene. Trimming removed 1 base from V and 5 bases from J, with 11 bases in between. CDR3 length: 15 amino acids. Germline CDR1 MNHNS, CDR2 SASEGT. The CDR3 sequence: CASSEVGELNEKLFF. DNA for the CDR3: TGTGCCAGCAGTGAAGTCGGGGAATTAAATGAAAAACTGTTTTTT.

The chain links TRBV2 to TRBJ2-5, with 8 bases lining up with TRBD1. Trimming at V came to 6 bases and at J to 4 bases, leaving 4 bases not matched to a gene. CDR1 SNHLY and CDR2 FYNNEI come from the germline V gene. This CDR3 is 13 amino acids long. CDR3 nucleotide sequence: TGTGCCAGCAGCTGGACAGGGCCAGAGACCCAGTACTTC. It encodes CASSWTGPETQYF.

There are a few counts of this clone. The gene calls are TRBV7-2 and TRBJ2-7; D may be TRBD1 (6 bases). Trimming removed 6 bases from V and 0 bases from J, with 15 bases in between. Germline values: CDR1 SGHTA, CDR2 FQGNSA. The length of the CDR3 is 15 residues. CDR3 sequence: CASSSGTFSSYEQYF. CDR3 DNA: TGTGCCAGCAGTTCCGGGACATTTTCCTCCTACGAGCAGTACTTC.

The chain employs TRBV19 and TRBJ1-2, with 8 bases identical to TRBD1. The J segment lost 3 bases and the V segment lost 5 bases, leaving 5 bases of the junction unmatched. Germline loops: CDR1 LNHDA, CDR2 SQIVND (reference sequence). The CDR3 has 14 amino acids. The CDR3 region is CASSAQTGDYGYTF. DNA for the CDR3: TGTGCCAGTAGTGCCCAGACAGGGGACTATGGCTACACCTTC.

The chain uses TRBV2 and TRBJ1-1, with D possibly TRBD1 on 5 matching bases. The V end lost 0 bases, the J end lost 6 bases, and 17 bases lay between the germline ends. This CDR3 comprises 16 residues. Per the germline V gene, CDR1 is SNHLY and CDR2 is FYNNEI. Here the CDR3 reads CASSEALQGGSSEAFF. CDR3 in DNA: TGTGCCAGCAGTGAAGCGCTTCAGGGCGGCTCCTCTGAAGCTTTCTTT.

The chain couples TRBV30 to TRBJ1-5; possible D gene TRBD1, 5 bases. CDR1 and CDR2 from the germline V gene are GTSNPN and SVGIG (reference sequence). CDR3 length equals 13 residues. The germline V and J ends were trimmed by 5 bases and 5 bases, with 13 bases remaining between them. The CDR3, as DNA: TGTGCCTGGGCGGGGGGAGCTGATCAGCCCCAGCATTTT. Protein sequence: CAWAGGADQPQHF.

The chain joins TRBV5-1 to TRBJ2-3; D remains ambiguous. CDR3 size: 11 residues. Germline CDR1 SGHRS, CDR2 YFSETQ. Trimming left V 4 bases short and J 7 bases short, with 7 bases between. CDR3 DNA sequence: TGCGCCAGCAGCCGAGCGAATACGCAGTATTTT. It translates to CASSRANTQYF.

The rearrangement links TRBV6-5 to TRBJ2-7, with a possible D match to TRBD2 (5 bases). The CDR3 spans 15 residues. The germline V gene has CDR1 MNHEY and CDR2 SVGAGI. The V gene lost 9 bases and the J gene lost 3 bases, with 21 bases spanning the gap. CDR3 amino acids: CASRTGRGNFYEQYF. In DNA, the CDR3 is TGTGCCAGTCGCACCGGCCGGGGTAACTTCTACGAGCAGTACTTC.

This chain connects TRBV2 to TRBJ1-2; possible D gene TRBD1, 5 bases. The CDR3 totals 14 residues. Germline CDR1 and CDR2: SNHLY and FYNNEI. V lost 8 bases, J lost 7 bases, and 20 bases lay in between. The CDR3 sequence: CASLSQGLGGGYTF. In DNA form, the CDR3 reads TGTGCCAGCCTTTCCCAGGGATTAGGTGGTGGCTACACCTTC.

The genes are TRBV9 and TRBJ2-3, with a tentative D call TRBD2 (5 bases). Germline V gene lookup returns CDR1 SGDLS and CDR2 YYNGEE. V was pared by 4 bases and J by 1 base, with 16 bases between. CDR3 length equals 16 residues. The DNA of the CDR3 is TGTGCCAGCAGCCCCACCGCCTGGGGAGGCACAGATACGCAGTATTTT. Amino acids: CASSPTAWGGTDTQYF.

V is TRBV9 and J is TRBJ1-4; unclear D gene. Germline CDR1 reads SGDLS; CDR2 reads YYNGEE. V was shortened by 3 bases and J by 2 bases, with 8 bases between the two germline ends. The CDR3 has 14 amino acids. CDR3 region: CASSADTTNEKLFF. The CDR3 DNA is TGTGCCAGCAGCGCCGACACTACTAATGAAAAACTGTTTTTT.

The chain joins TRBV5-5 to TRBJ2-5; D remains ambiguous. The V end lost 0 bases, the J end lost 11 bases, and 8 bases lay between the germline ends. Per germline, CDR1 SGHKS and CDR2 YYEKEE (reference sequence). The CDR3 sequence is 11 residues long. The CDR3 nucleotides read TGTGCCAGCAGCTTGGAATCTAGTCAGTACTTC. Translating it yields CASSLESSQYF.

V and J are TRBV2 and TRBJ1-3; D possibly corresponds to TRBD1 (6 bases). The V gene lost 6 bases and the J gene lost 0 bases, with 15 bases spanning the gap. The V gene's germline CDR1 is SNHLY and CDR2 FYNNEI. This CDR3 contains 16 residues. The CDR3 is CASRHMTGTSGNTIYF. The DNA for the CDR3 is TGTGCCAGCAGGCACATGACAGGCACCTCTGGAAACACCATATATTTT.

The genes are TRBV5-1 and TRBJ2-3; D might be TRBD1 (6 bases). This CDR3 has 15 residues. V was pared by 0 bases and J by 1 base, with 9 bases between. Germline values: CDR1 SGHRS, CDR2 YFSETQ. Here the CDR3 DNA reads TGCGCCAGCAGCTTGGGCGGACAGCGCACAGATACGCAGTATTTT. Translating gives CASSLGGQRTDTQYF. The full variable domain, rest sourced from reference TRBV5-1 and TRBJ2-3, is KAGVTQTPRYLIKTRGQQVTLSCSPISGHRSVSWYQQTPGQGLQFLFEYFSETQRNKGNFPGRFSGRQFSNSRSEMNVSTLELGDSALYLCASSLGGQRTDTQYFGPGTRLTVL.

The chain links TRBV7-3 to TRBJ1-2, with 8 bases identical to TRBD1. The CDR3 totals 14 residues. CDR1 and CDR2 (germline): SGHTA, FQGTGA. V lost 5 bases to trimming and J lost 13 bases; unmatched junction nucleotides: 15. The CDR3 DNA follows: TGTGCCAGCAGCCTCACACCGGGACAGGCGACCAGCACCTTC. Translated: CASSLTPGQATSTF.

The chain recombines TRBV19 with TRBJ1-1; D might be TRBD1 (6 bases). The length of the CDR3 is 14 residues. Looked up from germline, CDR1 is LNHDA and CDR2 is SQIVND (reference sequence). V was pared by 6 bases and J by 0 bases, with 11 bases between. CDR3 loop: CASSRGGLNTEAFF. CDR3 bases: TGTGCCAGTAGCCGGGGGGGCCTGAACACTGAAGCTTTCTTT. The full variable domain, rest sourced from reference TRBV19 and TRBJ1-1, is DGGITQSPKYLFRKEGQNVTLSCEQNLNHDAMYWYRQDPGQGLRLIYYSQIVNDFQKGDIAEGYSVSREKKESFPLTVTSAQKNPTAFYLCASSRGGLNTEAFFGQGTRLTVV.

V is TRBV7-3 and J is TRBJ2-1, with 12 nucleotides matching TRBD2. Germline CDR1 and CDR2: SGHTA and FQGTGA. The CDR3 sequence is 16 residues long. The ends lost 4 bases at V and 3 bases at J; junction bases unmatched: 4. CDR3 coding DNA: TGTGCCAGCAGCTCGGGACTAGCGGGCAACTACAATGAGCAGTTCTTC. This sequence encodes CASSSGLAGNYNEQFF.

This clone was seen just once. CDR3 sequence (DNA): TGTGCCAGCAGCTCCTTTCCTGACACTGAAGCTTTCTTT. Residues: CASSSFPDTEAFF. The gene calls are TRBV11-3 and TRBJ1-1; unclear D gene. Germline CDR1 reads SGHNT; CDR2 reads YENEEA. The CDR3 covers 13 residues. Deletions cut 4 bases from V and 3 bases from J, with 9 bases between.

The rearrangement joins TRBV9 to TRBJ1-6; D is perhaps TRBD1 (5 bases). The V gene lost 2 bases and the J gene lost 7 bases, with 10 bases spanning the gap. This CDR3 contains 14 residues. The germline CDR1 and CDR2 sequences are SGDLS and YYNGEE. DNA for the CDR3: TGTGCCAGCAGCGTGGGAGGGACCAATTCACCCCTCCACTTT. It codes for CASSVGGTNSPLHF. The complete variable domain, with remaining parts taken from reference TRBV9 and TRBJ1-6, reads DSGVTQTPKHLITATGQRVTLRCSPRSGDLSVYWYQQSLDQGLQFLIQYYNGEERAKGNILERFSAQQFPDLHSELNLSSLELGDSALYFCASSVGGTNSPLHFGNGTRLTVT.